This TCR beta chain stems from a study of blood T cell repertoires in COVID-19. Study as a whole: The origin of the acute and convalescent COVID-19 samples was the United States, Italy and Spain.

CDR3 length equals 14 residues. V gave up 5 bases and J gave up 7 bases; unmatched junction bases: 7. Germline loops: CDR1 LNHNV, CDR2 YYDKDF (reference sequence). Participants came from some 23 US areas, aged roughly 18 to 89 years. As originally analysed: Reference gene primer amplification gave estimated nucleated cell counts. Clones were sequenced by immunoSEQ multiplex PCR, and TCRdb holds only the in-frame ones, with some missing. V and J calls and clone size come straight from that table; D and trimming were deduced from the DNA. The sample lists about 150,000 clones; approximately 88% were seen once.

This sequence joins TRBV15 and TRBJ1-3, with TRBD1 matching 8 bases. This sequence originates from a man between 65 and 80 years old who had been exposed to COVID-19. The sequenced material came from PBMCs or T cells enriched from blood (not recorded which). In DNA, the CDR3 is TGTGCCACCAGCCCTGGGGACAGGACGAACACCATATATTTT. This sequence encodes CATSPGDRTNTIYF.